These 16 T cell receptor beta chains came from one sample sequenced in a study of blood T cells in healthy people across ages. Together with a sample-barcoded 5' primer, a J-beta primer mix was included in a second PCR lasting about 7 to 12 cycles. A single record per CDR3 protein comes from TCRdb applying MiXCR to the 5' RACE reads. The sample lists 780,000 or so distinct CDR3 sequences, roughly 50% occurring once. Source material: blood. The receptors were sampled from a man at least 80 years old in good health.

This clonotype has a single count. CDR3 residues: CASRPVTVPTYEQYF. The CDR3 DNA reads as TGTGCCAGCAGGCCTGTCACAGTGCCCACCTACGAGCAGTACTTC. The J gene is TRBJ2-7, the V gene TRBV6-1; D remains ambiguous. The ends were cut back, 6 bases at V and 2 bases at J, with 17 bases in the middle. CDR1 MNHNS and CDR2 SASEGT come from the germline V gene. The CDR3 spans 15 residues.

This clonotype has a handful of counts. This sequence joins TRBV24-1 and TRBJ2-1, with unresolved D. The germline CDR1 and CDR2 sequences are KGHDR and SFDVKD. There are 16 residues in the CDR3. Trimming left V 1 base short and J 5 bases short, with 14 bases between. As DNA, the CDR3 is TGTGCCACCAGTGATTTTAAAGAGAGTTTCGACAATGAGCAGTTCTTC. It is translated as CATSDFKESFDNEQFF.

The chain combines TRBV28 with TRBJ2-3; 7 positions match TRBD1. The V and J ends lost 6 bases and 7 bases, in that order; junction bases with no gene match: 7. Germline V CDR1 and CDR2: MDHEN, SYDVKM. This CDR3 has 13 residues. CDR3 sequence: CASSRRQGYTQYF. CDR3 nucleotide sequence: TGTGCCAGCAGCCGCCGACAGGGATATACGCAGTATTTT.

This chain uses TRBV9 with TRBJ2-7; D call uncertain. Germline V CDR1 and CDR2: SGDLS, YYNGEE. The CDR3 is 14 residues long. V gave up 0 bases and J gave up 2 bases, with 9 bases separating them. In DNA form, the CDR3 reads TGTGCCAGCAGCGTAGGTGCCGGTACCTACGAGCAGTACTTC. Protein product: CASSVGAGTYEQYF.

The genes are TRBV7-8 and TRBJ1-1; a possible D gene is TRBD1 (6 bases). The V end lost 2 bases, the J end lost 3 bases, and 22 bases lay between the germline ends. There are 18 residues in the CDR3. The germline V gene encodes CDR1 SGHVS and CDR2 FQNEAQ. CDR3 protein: CASSLNSGWGPQDTEAFF. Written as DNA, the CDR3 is TGTGCCAGCAGCTTAAACAGTGGGTGGGGGCCACAGGACACTGAAGCTTTCTTT. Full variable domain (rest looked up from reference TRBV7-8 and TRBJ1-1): GAGVSQSPRYKVAKRGQDVALRCDPISGHVSLFWYQQALGQGPEFLTYFQNEAQLDKSGLPSDRFFAERPEGSVSTLKIQRTQQEDSAVYLCASSLNSGWGPQDTEAFFGQGTRLTVV.

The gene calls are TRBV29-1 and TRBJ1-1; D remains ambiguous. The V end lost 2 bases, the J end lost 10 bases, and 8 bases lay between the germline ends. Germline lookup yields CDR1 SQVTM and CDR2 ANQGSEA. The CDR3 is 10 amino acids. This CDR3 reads CSVERALAFF. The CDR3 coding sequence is TGCAGCGTTGAAAGGGCGTTAGCTTTCTTT.

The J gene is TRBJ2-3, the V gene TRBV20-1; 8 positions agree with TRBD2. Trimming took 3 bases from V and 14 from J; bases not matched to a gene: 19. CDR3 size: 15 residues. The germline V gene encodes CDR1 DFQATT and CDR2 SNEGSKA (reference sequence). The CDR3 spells CSASGAGGRHRYAYF. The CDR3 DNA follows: TGCAGTGCTAGTGGGGCGGGAGGACGGCACAGATACGCGTATTTT.

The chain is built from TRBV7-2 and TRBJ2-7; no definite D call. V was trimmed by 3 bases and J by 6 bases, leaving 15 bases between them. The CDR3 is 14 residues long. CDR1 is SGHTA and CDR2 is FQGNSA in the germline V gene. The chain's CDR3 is CASSFGRAPLEQYF. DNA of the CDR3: TGTGCCAGCAGCTTTGGTAGGGCGCCGCTCGAGCAGTACTTC.

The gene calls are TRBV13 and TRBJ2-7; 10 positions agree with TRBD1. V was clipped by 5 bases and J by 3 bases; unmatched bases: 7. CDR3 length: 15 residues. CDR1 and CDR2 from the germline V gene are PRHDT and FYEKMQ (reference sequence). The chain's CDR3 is CASSAPGQGIYEQYF. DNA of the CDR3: TGTGCCAGCAGCGCTCCGGGACAGGGGATCTACGAGCAGTACTTC.

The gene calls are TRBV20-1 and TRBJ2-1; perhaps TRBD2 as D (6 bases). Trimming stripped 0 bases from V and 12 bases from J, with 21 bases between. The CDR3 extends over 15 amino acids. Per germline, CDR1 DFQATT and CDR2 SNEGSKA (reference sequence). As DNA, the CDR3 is TGCAGTGCTAGAGATGCCGGGAGAGCGGCCCGGGGGCAGTTCTTC. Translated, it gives CSARDAGRAARGQFF.

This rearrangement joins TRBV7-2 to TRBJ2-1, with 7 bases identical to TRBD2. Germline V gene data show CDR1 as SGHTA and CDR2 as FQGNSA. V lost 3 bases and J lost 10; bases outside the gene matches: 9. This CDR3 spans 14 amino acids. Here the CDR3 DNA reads TGTGCCAGCAGCTTCTTCACTAGCGCGGCCGAGCAGTTCTTC. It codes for CASSFFTSAAEQFF. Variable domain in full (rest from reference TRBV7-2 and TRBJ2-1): GAGVSQSPSNKVTEKGKDVELRCDPISGHTALYWYRQSLGQGLEFLIYFQGNSAPDKSGLPSDRFSAERTGGSVSTLTIQRTQQEDSAVYLCASSFFTSAAEQFFGPGTRLTVL.

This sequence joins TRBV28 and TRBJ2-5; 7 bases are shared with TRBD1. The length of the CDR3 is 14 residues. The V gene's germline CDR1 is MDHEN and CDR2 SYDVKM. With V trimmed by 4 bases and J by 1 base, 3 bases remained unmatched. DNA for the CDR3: TGTGCCAGCAGTTCAACAGGGGCCCAAGAGACCCAGTACTTC. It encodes CASSSTGAQETQYF.

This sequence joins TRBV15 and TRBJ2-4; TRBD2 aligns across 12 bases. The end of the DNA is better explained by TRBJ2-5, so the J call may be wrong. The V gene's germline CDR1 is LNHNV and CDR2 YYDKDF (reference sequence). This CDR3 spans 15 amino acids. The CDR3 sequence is CATSSLAGGRETQYF. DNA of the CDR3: TGTGCCACCAGCAGCCTAGCGGGAGGGCGAGAGACCCAGTACTTC.

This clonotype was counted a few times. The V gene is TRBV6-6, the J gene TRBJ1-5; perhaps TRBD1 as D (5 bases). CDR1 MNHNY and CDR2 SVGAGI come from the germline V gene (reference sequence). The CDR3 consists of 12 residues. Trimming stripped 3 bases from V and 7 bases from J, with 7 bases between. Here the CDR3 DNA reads TGTGCCAGCAGTTATGGGGGACAGCCCCAGCATTTT. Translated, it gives CASSYGGQPQHF.

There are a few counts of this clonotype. The CDR3 is CASSPEGNYEQYF. CDR3 bases: TGCGCCAGCAGCCCCGAGGGTAACTACGAGCAGTACTTC. This rearrangement joins TRBV5-1 to TRBJ2-7; maybe TRBD2 (5 bases). The germline gives CDR1 SGHRS, CDR2 YFSETQ. Trimming shortened V by 4 bases and J by 3 bases, and 11 bases separated the two germline ends. CDR3 length equals 13 residues.

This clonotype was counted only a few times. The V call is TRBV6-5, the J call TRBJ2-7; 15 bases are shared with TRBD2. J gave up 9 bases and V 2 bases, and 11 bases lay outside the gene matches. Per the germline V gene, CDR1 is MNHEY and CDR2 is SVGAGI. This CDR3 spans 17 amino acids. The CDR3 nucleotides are TGTGCCAGCAGTTACGTGGGACTAGCGGGAGGCGCCTTGGGGCAGTACTTC. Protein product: CASSYVGLAGGALGQYF.